This T cell receptor (beta chain) was obtained from a study of shared clonotypes between healthy human individuals. At the level of the study: Per donor, three plates held CD4 naive cells, three held CD4 memory, two held CD8 naive and one held CD8 memory.

J gave up 4 bases and V 6 bases, and 6 bases lay outside the gene matches. Germline V gene sequence: CDR1 SNHLY, CDR2 FYNNEI. CDR3 length: 15 amino acids. In the naive CD8 group, cells lacked CD45RO and were positively selected for CCR7, so terminally differentiated effector memory CD45RA+ cells were left out. Study-wide points: Sorted-subset sequencing, rarefaction showed, was incomplete despite large depth. As a rule, naive subsets had a larger estimated richness than memory subsets.

A note on this clone: Its target is unknown.

Profiling relied on immunoSEQ multiplex PCR, and the TCRdb table lists in-frame clones only, not all of them. The sample shows more than 550,000 clones, approximately 90% of them seen only once. The material sequenced was naive CD8+ T cells sorted from blood. The V and J genes are TRBV2 and TRBJ2-1; 10 nucleotides agree with TRBD1. The sequence was obtained from a young man in good health. The CDR3 sequence: CASRTTGGAYNEQFF. The CDR3 bases are TGTGCCAGCAGGACGACAGGGGGCGCGTACAATGAGCAGTTCTTC.